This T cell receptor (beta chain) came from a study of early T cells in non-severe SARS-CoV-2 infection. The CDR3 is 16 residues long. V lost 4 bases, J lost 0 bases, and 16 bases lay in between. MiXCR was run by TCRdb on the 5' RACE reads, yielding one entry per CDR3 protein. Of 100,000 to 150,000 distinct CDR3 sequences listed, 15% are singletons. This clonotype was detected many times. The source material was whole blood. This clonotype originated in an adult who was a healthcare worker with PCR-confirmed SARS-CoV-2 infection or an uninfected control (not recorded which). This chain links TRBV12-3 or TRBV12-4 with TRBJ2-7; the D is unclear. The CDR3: CASSYRRSSLSYEQYF. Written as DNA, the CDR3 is TGTGCCAGCAGTTACCGAAGATCCTCCCTCTCCTACGAGCAGTACTTC.